This TCR beta chain was sequenced during a study of cytomegalovirus exposure and HLA in healthy donors. Each donor was healthy, and each was a bone marrow donor. The CDR3 length is 14 residues. The ends lost 6 bases at V and 7 bases at J; junction bases unmatched: 10. CDR1 and CDR2 from the germline V gene are MGHDK and SYGVNS. As for this clone: Its cognate antigen is unknown.

General study findings and limits: The authors excluded some V segments, including TRBV6-2 and TRBV6-3, as indistinguishable.

The PCR ran on 60 Vbeta and 13 Jbeta primers. TCRdb's table, derived via immunoSEQ multiplex PCR, lists solely in-frame clones and lacks some. The table lists about 86,000 clones, just over 70% of them singletons. The sequenced sample was PBMCs. This chain uses TRBV25-1 with TRBJ2-7; 9 bases align to TRBD2. The sequence was collected from a man in his 60s in good health and CMV-seronegative. The CDR3 nucleotides are TGTGCCAGCAGCGGTTCTATGCGGGGGGGGGAGCAGTACTTC. This encodes CASSGSMRGGEQYF.